Sequencing of this T cell receptor (beta chain) was carried out in a study of breast tumors, draining lymph nodes, adjacent tissues (TCRdb year 2016). Context from the whole study: In breast cancer patients, the study compared the TCR beta repertoires of tumor, adjacent nontumor tissue and axillary lymph nodes. The study was designed to assess the relationships and possible T-cell exchange between tumor, surrounding tissue and draining lymph node repertoires in human breast cancer. What the work shows at the level of the full study, not this receptor alone: The data were considered consistent with most tumor T cells being derived from the lymph node and subsequently expanding within tumor tissue. Rather than being directly demonstrated, the conclusion that tumor T cells originate in lymph nodes was presented as consistent with a hypothesis. Tumor T-cell repertoires showed less diversity than lymph node repertoires and more diversity than nontumor tissue repertoires, and tumor T-cell repertoires showed preferential V and J gene usage. The similarity between tumor and nontumor tissue repertoires was significantly greater in luminal-like breast cancer than in basal-like breast cancer.

Instrument on record: Illumina HiSeq 2000. Multiplex PCR amplification was used to generate the TCR beta chain libraries. High-throughput sequencing was used to analyze the amplified TCR beta chain products. TCRdb trimmed public reads at Q25 via fastp, called clones via MiXCR and kept in-frame beta chains. Here each entry gathers all rows of one CDR3 protein and keeps the most common genes and DNA. This sample has approximately 130,000 distinct CDR3 sequences in its table, and less than 25% of those were observed once. The biggest ten clones account for about 2.2% of the sample. This clonotype was detected many times. Its specific antigen is unknown. Qualities for individual bases were not recorded, and no much larger clone is one base off. The axillary draining lymph nodes of breast cancer patients were the source of the lymph node samples. The germline V gene (reference sequence) sets CDR1 to MNHNY and CDR2 to SVGAGI. The germline V and J ends show losses of 5 bases and 2 bases respectively, and no gene match explains 5 bases of the junction. The CDR3 spans 16 residues, from the cysteine through the phenylalanine. The sequence is cut down to CDR3 DNA, 48 bases in frame from base 1.

The sequenced sample was axillary lymph node tissue. This receptor was obtained from a female donor with breast cancer. Some clones in this sample may be carry-over from other donors' samples. The chain joins TRBV6-6 to TRBJ2-5; 13 junctional bases match TRBD2. The bases read TGTGCCAGCAGTGACCCGACTAGCGGGAGGCAAGAGACCCAGTACTTC. It translates to CASSDPTSGRQETQYF.